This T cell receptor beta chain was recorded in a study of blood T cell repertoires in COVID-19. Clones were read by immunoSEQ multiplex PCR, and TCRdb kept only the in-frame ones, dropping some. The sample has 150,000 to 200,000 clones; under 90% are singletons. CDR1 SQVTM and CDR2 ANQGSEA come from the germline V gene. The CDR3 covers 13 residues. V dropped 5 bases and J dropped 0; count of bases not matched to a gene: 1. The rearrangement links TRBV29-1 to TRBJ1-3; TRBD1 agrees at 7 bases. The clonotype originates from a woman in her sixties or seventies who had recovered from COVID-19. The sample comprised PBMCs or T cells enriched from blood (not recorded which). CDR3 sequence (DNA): TGCAGCGTTAGGGACAGCTCTGGAAACACCATATATTTT. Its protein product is CSVRDSSGNTIYF.